A single sample gave rise to the 19 T cell receptor beta chains below, sequenced in a study of neurological immune-mediated disorders. TCRdb reprocessed the 5' RACE reads via MiXCR and lists one record per CDR3 protein. The table shows 45,000 or so distinct CDR3 sequences, with just over 3% occurring only once. The sequenced sample was PBMCs. The receptor source for this set is a woman aged 45-60 years with multiple sclerosis.

This clonotype came up many times. The chain combines TRBV20-1 with TRBJ2-1, with 7 bases that match TRBD2. The V gene end was trimmed by 4 bases and the J gene end by 6 bases; junction bases not matched to a gene: 9. Germline V gene sequence: CDR1 DFQATT, CDR2 SNEGSKA (reference sequence). The CDR3 has 14 amino acids. CDR3 DNA: TGCAGTGCTACTTCCGGACTAGGGAGCAATGAGCAGTTCTTC. The encoded protein is CSATSGLGSNEQFF.

Many counts were recorded for this clonotype. V is TRBV10-3 and J is TRBJ2-3; 8 bases agree with TRBD2. From germline, CDR1 is ENHRY and CDR2 SYGVKD. V dropped 11 bases and J dropped 4; count of bases not matched to a gene: 5. CDR3 length equals 12 residues. The CDR3 protein is CASRTSPDTQYF. DNA for the CDR3: TGTGCCTCCCGGACTAGCCCAGATACGCAGTATTTT.

The sample holds many counts of this clonotype. The rearrangement joins TRBV4-1 to TRBJ2-3, with TRBD2 matching 14 bases. V dropped 2 bases and J dropped 3; count of bases not matched to a gene: 10. The germline V gene encodes CDR1 MGHRA and CDR2 YSYEKL. The CDR3 spans 19 residues. The DNA of the CDR3 is TGCGCCAGCAGCCAAACCCCGACTAGCGGGGGGGCATTGACAGATACGCAGTATTTT. It translates to CASSQTPTSGGALTDTQYF.

As for this clonotype: Since a much larger clone is just one base distant, this may be a read error. The V gene is TRBV20-1, the J gene TRBJ2-3; 9 positions agree with TRBD2. The germline gives CDR1 DFQATT, CDR2 SNEGSKA (reference sequence). The CDR3 is 12 residues long. The CDR3 is CSVLAGSDKQYF. CDR3 bases: TGCAGTGTCCTAGCGGGGTCAGATAAGCAGTATTTT.

The rearrangement joins TRBV20-1 to TRBJ2-7; D possibly uses TRBD1 or TRBD2 (6 bases each). Germline CDR1 DFQATT, CDR2 SNEGSKA (reference sequence). Trimming removed 6 bases from V and 4 bases from J, with 19 bases in between. This CDR3 has 14 residues. The CDR3 sequence is CSAHYNQGRYEQYF. CDR3 in DNA: TGCAGTGCCCACTACAACCAGGGGAGGTACGAGCAGTACTTC.

This clonotype was detected ten times or more. V is TRBV7-2 and J is TRBJ2-7, with 7 nucleotides matching TRBD2. CDR3 length: 15 residues. CDR1 and CDR2 (germline): SGHTA, FQGNSA. After removal of 5 bases from V and 2 bases from J, the junction contained 9 bases not matched to a gene. CDR3 bases: TGTGCCAGCAGCCCAGCGGGACGGGGAACCTACGAGCAGTACTTC. Residues: CASSPAGRGTYEQYF.

This clonotype was seen many times. V gene TRBV5-1 combines with J gene TRBJ1-2, with D perhaps matching TRBD1 (6 bases). Looked up from germline, CDR1 is SGHRS and CDR2 is YFSETQ. The CDR3 contains 14 residues. V dropped 8 bases and J dropped 0 bases, with 14 bases sitting between them. The CDR3 nucleotides read TGCGCCAGTGGCCTACAGGGAACTAACTATGGCTACACCTTC. Translated, it gives CASGLQGTNYGYTF.

This clonotype was seen many times. The rearrangement uses TRBV28 and TRBJ2-3, with TRBD2 as a possible D gene (10 bases). The CDR3 has 19 amino acids. Germline V gene lookup returns CDR1 MDHEN and CDR2 SYDVKM. Trimming left V 6 bases short and J 6 bases short, with 31 bases between. This chain's CDR3 is CASRAGTGILSGRVDTQYF. CDR3 DNA: TGTGCCAGCAGGGCCGGGACAGGGATTTTGAGCGGGAGGGTCGATACGCAGTATTTT.

This clonotype was detected ten times or more. The chain links TRBV7-6 to TRBJ2-7; the match to TRBD1 covers 7 bases. Germline V gene sequence: CDR1 SGHVS, CDR2 FNYEAQ. The CDR3 extends over 15 amino acids. V trimming: 5 bases; J trimming: 3 bases; junction bases outside the gene matches: 10. The CDR3 here is CASSLTGDGIYEQYF. Written as DNA, the CDR3 is TGTGCCAGCAGCCTTACAGGGGACGGTATCTACGAGCAGTACTTC.

The chain employs TRBV2 and TRBJ1-5; D remains unclear. The CDR3 is 13 amino acids. V was clipped by 3 bases and J by 4 bases, with 7 bases between them. Germline lookup yields CDR1 SNHLY and CDR2 FYNNEI. This CDR3 reads CASSEGWNQPQHF. CDR3 DNA sequence: TGTGCCAGCAGTGAGGGATGGAATCAGCCCCAGCATTTT.

This clonotype was seen many times. The V and J genes are TRBV9 and TRBJ1-5, with TRBD1 matching 8 bases. This CDR3 spans 14 amino acids. Germline V CDR1 and CDR2: SGDLS, YYNGEE. V lost 3 bases, J lost 8 bases, and 7 bases stayed unmatched. In DNA, the CDR3 is TGTGCCAGCAGCGAACGGACAGGGAGGAAGCCCCAGCATTTT. Amino acid sequence: CASSERTGRKPQHF.

This clonotype was detected ten times or more. The chain links TRBV20-1 to TRBJ1-5; possibly TRBD1 for D (6 bases). CDR3 length: 17 residues. V gave up 5 bases and J gave up 2 bases, with 22 bases separating them. Germline lookup yields CDR1 DFQATT and CDR2 SNEGSKA (reference sequence). CDR3 DNA: TGCAGTGCTGTCGCGACAGGAGGCCCTCGGGGCAATCAGCCCCAGCATTTT. Its protein product is CSAVATGGPRGNQPQHF.

This clonotype has a count of ten or more. The chain links TRBV5-1 to TRBJ2-5; tentatively, D is TRBD1 or TRBD2 (5 bases each). CDR1 SGHRS and CDR2 YFSETQ come from the germline V gene. V was shortened by 2 bases and J by 2 bases, with 7 bases between the two germline ends. The CDR3 totals 13 residues. In nucleotides, the CDR3 is TGCGCCAGCAGCTTCGGGGCTCAAGAGACCCAGTACTTC. Translated, it gives CASSFGAQETQYF.

Ten or more counts support this clonotype. J is TRBJ1-5 and V is TRBV12-3 or TRBV12-4; D is perhaps TRBD1 (6 bases). The V and J ends lost 4 bases and 0 bases respectively, with 7 bases between them. The CDR3 spans 14 residues. In nucleotides, the CDR3 is TGTGCCAGCAGTTCAGGGGATAGCAATCAGCCCCAGCATTTT. Protein product: CASSSGDSNQPQHF.

In this sample, this clonotype turned up many times. This sequence joins TRBV20-1 and TRBJ2-2; D unresolved. Deletions cut 0 bases from V and 8 bases from J, with 4 bases between. Germline V gene data show CDR1 as DFQATT and CDR2 as SNEGSKA (reference sequence). CDR3 length: 11 residues. CDR3 nucleotides: TGCAGTGCTAGAGATGAGGGGGAGCTGTTTTTT. It yields the protein CSARDEGELFF.

Many counts were recorded for this clonotype. V is TRBV3-1 and J is TRBJ1-1; the D is unclear. In germline, CDR1 is LGHDT, CDR2 YNNKEL (reference sequence). Deletions cut 4 bases from V and 3 bases from J, with 6 bases between. The CDR3 loop spans 12 amino acids. The CDR3: CASSLDHTEAFF. CDR3 in DNA: TGTGCCAGCAGCCTGGACCACACTGAAGCTTTCTTT.

The V and J genes are TRBV18 and TRBJ2-7, with D possibly TRBD1 on 6 matching bases. Germline V gene lookup returns CDR1 KGHSH and CDR2 LQKENI. With 2 bases removed from V and 4 bases from J, the gap between germline ends came to 12 bases. This CDR3 comprises 14 residues. The CDR3 reads CASSPEKDSYEQYV. The CDR3 DNA reads as TGTGCCAGCTCACCAGAGAAGGACAGTTACGAGCAGTACGTC.

This clonotype turned up a few times. This rearrangement joins TRBV6-1 to TRBJ2-1, with 8 bases identical to TRBD1. This CDR3 spans 14 amino acids. Trimming removed 2 bases from V and 7 bases from J; junction bases left unmatched: 4. CDR1 MNHNS and CDR2 SASEGT come from the germline V gene. The CDR3: CASSEKTGVNEQFF. The CDR3 bases are TGTGCCAGCAGTGAAAAGACAGGGGTGAATGAGCAGTTCTTC.

On this clonotype itself: A single base separates this from a much larger clone, so it may be a read error. The CDR3 DNA is TGCGACAGCAGGGAGGTCGAGGAGACCCAGTACTTC. This codes for CDSREVEETQYF. The chain links TRBV10-2 to TRBJ2-5; the D gene is possibly TRBD2 (6 bases). Per germline, CDR1 WSHSY and CDR2 SAAADI. This CDR3 contains 12 residues.